This TCR beta chain emerged from a study of response to subunit inactivated influenza vaccine. The CDR3 contains 15 residues. With 5 bases clipped from V and 7 bases from J, the junction kept 11 bases outside the gene matches. Each CDR3 protein is one row after TCRdb ran MiXCR on the RT-PCR reads. The sample contains approximately 310,000 distinct CDR3 sequences, around a fifth of which appear only once. The sample holds a few counts of this clonotype. Its target is unknown. General study findings and limits: Authors suggested that a seasonal influenza vaccination recruits few new T cells each time.

The rearrangement links TRBV12-3 or TRBV12-4 to TRBJ1-2; TRBD1 matches at 9 bases. The source is a man between 45 and 75 years old who received an inactivated influenza vaccine. The sample in question was PBMCs from blood, obtained 21 months after vaccination. CDR3 amino acids: CASSPSPGTGSGYTF. DNA of the CDR3: TGTGCCAGCAGTCCCTCGCCCGGGACAGGGAGTGGCTACACCTTC.